The 30 T cell receptor beta chains below were found in one sample sequenced in a study of spatial heterogeneity in lung cancer. TCRdb ran MiXCR on the 5' RACE reads and lists one entry per CDR3 protein. The table shows approximately 50,000 distinct CDR3 sequences, with 6% to 8.5% occurring only once. Described time point: blood at routine non-recurrence follow-up after resection. Unsorted whole RNA from tumor, nontumor lung or frozen PBMC underwent sequencing. This specimen consisted of PBMCs, obtained at follow-up. The source is a female donor with early-stage non-small cell lung cancer.

In this sample, this clonotype turned up many times. J is TRBJ1-6 and V is TRBV20-1; TRBD1 aligns across 8 bases. This CDR3 has 15 residues. Trimming removed 1 base from V and 5 bases from J; junction bases left unmatched: 4. CDR1 is DFQATT and CDR2 is SNEGSKA in the germline V gene (reference sequence). The CDR3 DNA sequence: TGCAGTGCTAGAGCAGGGGGCAGTAATAATTCACCCCTCCACTTT. Translation gives CSARAGGSNNSPLHF.

V is TRBV7-2 and J is TRBJ2-7; tentatively, D is TRBD2 (7 bases). V was cut by 5 bases and J by 4 bases, with 18 bases left in between. This CDR3 contains 15 residues. Germline values: CDR1 SGHTA, CDR2 FQGNSA. CDR3: CASSPDGRTVYEQYF. The CDR3 nucleotides read TGTGCCAGCAGCCCAGACGGGAGGACAGTGTACGAGCAGTACTTC. Together with reference TRBV7-2 and TRBJ2-7, the CDR3 gives the full variable domain: GAGVSQSPSNKVTEKGKDVELRCDPISGHTALYWYRQSLGQGLEFLIYFQGNSAPDKSGLPSDRFSAERTGGSVSTLTIQRTQQEDSAVYLCASSPDGRTVYEQYFGPGTRLTVT.

This clonotype was seen at least ten times. CDR3 coding DNA: TGTGCCAGCAGCGTAGGCGGGACAAACACCGGGGAGCTGTTTTTT. As protein: CASSVGGTNTGELFF. The J gene is TRBJ2-2, the V gene TRBV9, with D perhaps assigned TRBD1 or TRBD2 (6 bases each). CDR1 SGDLS and CDR2 YYNGEE come from the germline V gene. Trimming removed 0 bases from V and 2 bases from J, with 8 bases in between. The CDR3 extends over 15 amino acids.

In its sample, this clonotype was seen many times. The gene calls are TRBV10-2 and TRBJ2-1; D gene unclear. This CDR3 has 13 residues. Germline V gives CDR1 WSHSY, CDR2 SAAADI. Trimming pared 4 bases from V and 8 bases from J, leaving 12 bases between. Written as DNA, the CDR3 is TGCGCCAGCAGTGTTAACCCACTCGATGAGCAGTTCTTC. It encodes CASSVNPLDEQFF.

This clonotype was seen a few times. The V gene is TRBV5-4, the J gene TRBJ2-5; D unclear. The CDR3 is made up of 14 amino acids. V was trimmed by 1 base and J by 2 bases, leaving 9 bases between them. Germline V gene data show CDR1 as SGHNT and CDR2 as YYREEE (reference sequence). DNA for the CDR3: TGTGCCAGCAGCTTGAGATCCTGGCAAGAGACCCAGTACTTC. Its protein product is CASSLRSWQETQYF. Filled out from reference TRBV5-4 and TRBJ2-5, the complete variable domain reads ETGVTQSPTHLIKTRGQQVTLRCSSQSGHNTVSWYQQALGQGPQFIFQYYREEENGRGNFPPRFSGLQFPNYSSELNVNALELDDSALYLCASSLRSWQETQYFGPGTRLLVL.

This clonotype was seen at least ten times. CDR3 bases: TGTGCCAGCAGCTTGCAAGCCTCTGGAAACACCATATATTTT. As protein: CASSLQASGNTIYF. This chain uses TRBV7-9 with TRBJ1-3; no definite D call. The V end was cut by 3 bases, the J end by 0 bases, with 6 bases between. Germline CDR1 and CDR2: SEHNR and FQNEAQ (reference sequence). The CDR3 has 14 residues.

This clonotype was counted many times. The chain links TRBV18 to TRBJ2-7; 7 nucleotides align to TRBD1. V shed 5 bases and J 6 bases; nucleotides not matched to a gene: 10. CDR1 KGHSH and CDR2 LQKENI come from the germline V gene. CDR3 length equals 14 residues. For the CDR3, the DNA is TGTGCCAGCTCAACCGTTCCCGGACAGGTCGAGCAGTACTTC. Its translation: CASSTVPGQVEQYF.

The chain joins TRBV20-1 to TRBJ2-7; D not resolved. There are 13 residues in the CDR3. Germline assignment: CDR1 DFQATT and CDR2 SNEGSKA (reference sequence). V lost 5 bases, J lost 2 bases, and 13 bases lay in between. CDR3 sequence (DNA): TGCAGTGCTTTACCAAGTCCCGCCTACGAGCAGTACTTC. This gives the protein CSALPSPAYEQYF.

J is TRBJ1-5 and V is TRBV5-1; a weak D match, TRBD1 (5 bases). V lost 4 bases to trimming and J lost 1 base, with 15 bases between them. Germline values: CDR1 SGHRS, CDR2 YFSETQ. The CDR3 is made up of 16 amino acids. This CDR3 reads CASSPGHTRSNQPQHF. CDR3 DNA sequence: TGCGCCAGCAGCCCCGGACACACACGAAGCAATCAGCCCCAGCATTTT.

The rearrangement joins TRBV6-2 or TRBV6-3 to TRBJ1-1, with TRBD1 matching over 11 bases. The trim removed 2 bases at V and 5 bases at J, leaving 10 bases unmatched. The CDR3 is 17 residues long. CDR1 is MNHEY, CDR2 SVGEGT, per germline. CDR3 in amino acids: CASSYPRDRGYSTEAFF. CDR3 DNA sequence: TGTGCCAGCAGTTACCCCAGGGACAGGGGGTATTCGACTGAAGCTTTCTTT.

The chain uses TRBV20-1 and TRBJ1-1; 9 bases align to TRBD1. The CDR3 runs to 16 residues. Germline lookup yields CDR1 DFQATT and CDR2 SNEGSKA (reference sequence). V shed 0 bases, J shed 5 bases, and the junction held 10 bases outside the gene matches. The CDR3 nucleotides are TGCAGTGCTAGAGATCGCGGAAACGGACAGGGGACTGAAGCTTTCTTT. Translating gives CSARDRGNGQGTEAFF.

This clonotype was counted ten times or more. The gene calls are TRBV7-9 and TRBJ2-1; the D gene is possibly TRBD2 (6 bases). Germline V gene lookup returns CDR1 SEHNR and CDR2 FQNEAQ (reference sequence). CDR3 size: 13 residues. V was trimmed by 3 bases and J by 6 bases, leaving 9 bases between them. This CDR3 is CASSFVGGNEQFF. DNA for the CDR3: TGTGCCAGCAGCTTTGTGGGGGGCAATGAGCAGTTCTTC.

The table lists this clonotype with many counts. V usage is TRBV4-3 and J usage is TRBJ2-3, with 9 nucleotides matching TRBD2. CDR1 LGHNA and CDR2 YSLEER come from the germline V gene. The V gene end was trimmed by 5 bases and the J gene end by 5 bases; junction bases not matched to a gene: 8. The CDR3 is made up of 15 amino acids. DNA for the CDR3: TGCGCCAGCAGCTTTGGCGGGGGGGAGGGAGATACGCAGTATTTT. This codes for CASSFGGGEGDTQYF.

In this sample, this clonotype turned up a few times. The V call is TRBV2, the J call TRBJ1-1; 8 bases line up with TRBD1. The CDR3 is 17 amino acids. From germline, CDR1 is SNHLY and CDR2 FYNNEI. V lost 0 bases and J lost 4; bases outside the gene matches: 10. Here the CDR3 reads CASSEALQGAGGTEAFF. DNA of the CDR3: TGTGCCAGCAGTGAAGCGCTTCAGGGGGCAGGTGGCACTGAAGCTTTCTTT.

This clonotype was observed at least ten times. The V call is TRBV7-2, the J call TRBJ1-4; D uncertain. This CDR3 has 12 residues. In germline, CDR1 is SGHTA, CDR2 FQGNSA. V was cut by 1 base and J by 10 bases, with 7 bases left in between. The CDR3 region has the DNA TGTGCCAGCAGCTTAGTGGTGGGAAAACTGTTTTTT. It translates to CASSLVVGKLFF.

This clonotype has more than one count but fewer than ten. The chain employs TRBV6-6 and TRBJ2-2, with 7 bases that match TRBD1. CDR1 and CDR2 from the germline V gene are MNHNY and SVGAGI (reference sequence). V shed 6 bases and J 7 bases; nucleotides not matched to a gene: 11. The CDR3 contains 15 residues. The CDR3 loop reads CASRPPGQVGGELFF. DNA of the CDR3: TGTGCCAGCAGACCACCCGGACAGGTCGGCGGGGAGCTGTTTTTT.

Ten or more counts support this clonotype. The V and J genes are TRBV20-1 and TRBJ2-2; 9 bases line up with TRBD2. Germline V gene sequence: CDR1 DFQATT, CDR2 SNEGSKA (reference sequence). The CDR3 runs to 14 residues. The V gene end was trimmed by 1 base and the J gene end by 5 bases; junction bases not matched to a gene: 2. The DNA of the CDR3 is TGCAGTGCTAGAGGACTAGCGGCGACCGGGGAGCTGTTTTTT. Protein: CSARGLAATGELFF.

This clonotype was recorded at least ten times. The chain joins TRBV18 to TRBJ2-5; tentatively, D is TRBD2 (6 bases). The CDR3 is made up of 15 amino acids. Germline V gene lookup returns CDR1 KGHSH and CDR2 LQKENI. The germline V and J ends were trimmed by 2 bases and 5 bases, with 15 bases remaining between them. Here the CDR3 DNA reads TGTGCCAGCTCACCAAGGGCGGGGTCGGGTGAGACCCAGTACTTC. Its translation is CASSPRAGSGETQYF.

This clonotype has a handful of counts. The rearrangement uses TRBV30 and TRBJ2-2; D is unclear. CDR1 and CDR2 (germline): GTSNPN, SVGIG (reference sequence). V was trimmed by 0 bases and J by 7 bases, leaving 3 bases between them. CDR3 length: 11 amino acids. This chain's CDR3 is CAWSVYGELFF. DNA for the CDR3: TGTGCCTGGAGTGTATACGGGGAGCTGTTTTTT.

This clonotype has more than one count but fewer than ten. V gene TRBV3-1 combines with J gene TRBJ2-3; TRBD2 aligns across 9 bases. This CDR3 contains 16 residues. Trimming cost V 1 base and J 3 bases; bases outside gene matches: 5. The germline V gene encodes CDR1 LGHDT and CDR2 YNNKEL (reference sequence). CDR3 DNA sequence: TGTGCCAGCAGCCAAGGGCTTAGCGGGGGAACAGATACGCAGTATTTT. Translated: CASSQGLSGGTDTQYF.

This clonotype was seen at least ten times. The chain is built from TRBV20-1 and TRBJ2-3; 8 bases match TRBD2. The CDR3 sequence is 16 residues long. With V trimmed by 5 bases and J by 4 bases, 14 bases remained unmatched. The germline gives CDR1 DFQATT, CDR2 SNEGSKA (reference sequence). The CDR3 DNA reads as TGCAGTGCTCCCTCCCCGCGGGGGGCCAGCTCAGATACGCAGTATTTT. Its translation: CSAPSPRGASSDTQYF.

This clonotype came up many times. The V and J genes are TRBV3-1 and TRBJ2-3, with D maybe TRBD1 (6 bases). The germline V gene has CDR1 LGHDT and CDR2 YNNKEL (reference sequence). CDR3 length: 16 residues. Trimming removed 1 base at V and 8 bases at J, with 19 bases between. As DNA, the CDR3 is TGTGCCAGCAGCCAAGCATGGCAAGGGACACGGGGTACGCAGTATTTT. This sequence encodes CASSQAWQGTRGTQYF.

Ten or more counts support this clonotype. The chain carries TRBV7-2 and TRBJ1-6; TRBD1 agrees at 7 bases. V was clipped by 5 bases and J by 5 bases; unmatched bases: 6. Germline lookup yields CDR1 SGHTA and CDR2 FQGNSA. The CDR3 is made up of 15 amino acids. The CDR3 region is CASSPQGINNSPLHF. The CDR3 nucleotides read TGTGCCAGCAGCCCACAGGGGATTAATAATTCACCCCTCCACTTT.

This clonotype was counted between two and nine times. The chain has TRBV6-5 and TRBJ2-7, with 13 nucleotides matching TRBD2. This CDR3 comprises 17 residues. The V and J ends lost 2 bases and 2 bases, in that order; junction bases with no gene match: 6. Germline V CDR1 and CDR2: MNHEY, SVGAGI. CDR3 amino acids: CASSYTWTSGGAYEQYF. CDR3 coding DNA: TGTGCCAGCAGTTACACCTGGACTAGCGGGGGAGCCTACGAGCAGTACTTC.

This clonotype was seen repeatedly, ten times or more. The genes are TRBV5-1 and TRBJ1-4, with D tentatively TRBD1 (5 bases). The CDR3 is 16 amino acids. Germline CDR1 reads SGHRS; CDR2 reads YFSETQ. V was cut by 0 bases and J by 0 bases, with 9 bases left in between. The CDR3 loop reads CASSLGQRATNEKLFF. The CDR3 DNA reads TGCGCCAGCAGCTTGGGACAGAGAGCAACTAATGAAAAACTGTTTTTT.

The J gene is TRBJ1-1, the V gene TRBV11-2, with 8 bases lining up with TRBD1. From germline, CDR1 is SGHAT and CDR2 FQNNGV. Germline trimming cut 6 bases from V and 11 bases from J; bases unmatched to any gene: 14. The CDR3 runs 14 residues. In DNA, the CDR3 is TGTGCCAGCAGACCCGCGTACCGACAGGGGCAGGCTTTCTTT. It codes for CASRPAYRQGQAFF.

This clonotype has at least ten counts. The chain carries TRBV27 and TRBJ2-3; TRBD1 is a possible D gene (6 bases). This CDR3 is built from 16 residues. The germline V and J ends were trimmed by 10 bases and 6 bases, with 26 bases remaining between them. Germline CDR1 MNHEY, CDR2 SMNVEV (reference sequence). The CDR3 spells CANPAPYRACRDTQYF. The CDR3 coding sequence is TGTGCCAACCCGGCCCCCTACAGGGCCTGTAGGGATACGCAGTATTTT.

This clonotype was counted once. V is TRBV28 and J is TRBJ1-5; D is undetermined. Germline values: CDR1 MDHEN, CDR2 SYDVKM. V was clipped by 3 bases and J by 5 bases, with 5 bases between them. The CDR3 spans 12 residues. This CDR3 reads CASSFGYQPQHF. The CDR3 bases are TGTGCCAGCAGTTTTGGGTATCAGCCCCAGCATTTT.

This clonotype was counted many times. J is TRBJ1-2 and V is TRBV4-1, with 10 positions matching TRBD1. This CDR3 contains 18 residues. Germline-derived CDR1 and CDR2 are MGHRA and YSYEKL. V was clipped by 2 bases and J by 1 base; unmatched bases: 10. The CDR3 loop is CASSQPRDRGAGNYGYTF. In nucleotides, the CDR3 is TGCGCCAGCAGCCAACCGAGGGACAGGGGCGCTGGTAACTATGGCTACACCTTC.

The table lists this clonotype with many counts. The J gene is TRBJ2-7, the V gene TRBV12-3 or TRBV12-4; 7 bases agree with TRBD2. The V gene end was trimmed by 7 bases and the J gene end by 3 bases; junction bases not matched to a gene: 6. This CDR3 comprises 13 residues. CDR3 DNA: TGTGCCAGCAATCTGAGCGGGGACTACGAGCAGTACTTC. Translating it yields CASNLSGDYEQYF.